The 10 T cell receptor beta chains below come from one sample, sequenced in a study of blood T cell repertoires in COVID-19. The method was immunoSEQ multiplex PCR; TCRdb's version includes in-frame clones alone and lacks a portion of them. The sample shows 4,000 to 5,000 clones, 70% to 90% of them seen only once. The material sequenced was peripheral blood. These TCRs come from a man between 70 and 80 years old with COVID-19, enrolled during active disease.

V usage is TRBV5-1 and J usage is TRBJ2-1, with 7 bases matching TRBD1. The trim removed 1 base at V and 3 bases at J, leaving 4 bases unmatched. The CDR3 is made up of 15 amino acids. Looked up from germline, CDR1 is SGHRS and CDR2 is YFSETQ. In DNA, the CDR3 is TGCGCCAGCAGCTTGATCAGGGGGAACTACAATGAGCAGTTCTTC. Translated: CASSLIRGNYNEQFF.

The chain joins TRBV21-1 to TRBJ1-2; TRBD1, as called in the table, went unchecked against the DNA. TRBV21-1 is deemed a pseudogene. The CDR3 contains 14 residues. CDR3 loop: CASRIQGISYGYTF. The DNA of the CDR3 is TGTGCCAGCAGAATACAGGGGATTTCATATGGCTACACCTTC.

This chain connects TRBV12-3 or TRBV12-4 to TRBJ1-2, with D unclear. This CDR3 contains 11 residues. V was cut by 6 bases and J by 2 bases, with 4 bases left in between. The CDR3, as DNA: TGTGCCAGCAGCCTCAACTATGGCTACACCTTC. Translating it yields CASSLNYGYTF.

The chain has TRBV5-8 and TRBJ2-1; D may be TRBD1 (6 bases). The CDR3 consists of 14 residues. CDR1 and CDR2 (germline): SGHTS, YDEGEE. Deletions cut 7 bases from V and 4 bases from J, with 15 bases between. The CDR3 spells CASHDRSPYNEQFF. In DNA, the CDR3 is TGTGCCAGCCATGACAGGTCCCCATACAATGAGCAGTTCTTC.

The rearrangement joins TRBV27 to TRBJ2-1; 7 bases fit TRBD2. Germline values: CDR1 MNHEY, CDR2 SMNVEV (reference sequence). V gave up 2 bases and J gave up 2 bases; unmatched junction bases: 6. This CDR3 region has 16 residues. The CDR3 sequence: CASSLRGGVTYNEQFF. CDR3 DNA sequence: TGTGCCAGCAGTTTAAGGGGAGGGGTTACCTACAATGAGCAGTTCTTC.

This chain joins TRBV11-2 and TRBJ2-5; TRBD1 matches 8 bases. The ends lost 5 bases at V and 5 bases at J; junction bases unmatched: 13. The CDR3 runs to 16 residues. Germline CDR1 reads SGHAT; CDR2 reads FQNNGV. The DNA of the CDR3 is TGTGCCAGCAGCCACCTGGGACAGGAGGTGTGGGAGACCCAGTACTTC. This gives the protein CASSHLGQEVWETQYF.

This chain joins TRBV7-9 and TRBJ2-2; 11 positions match TRBD2. The CDR3 runs 16 residues. Trimming cost V 5 bases and J 5 bases; bases outside gene matches: 7. Germline CDR1 is SEHNR and CDR2 is FQNEAQ (reference sequence). The DNA for the CDR3 is TGTGCCAGCAGCCTCGGGACTAGCGGTGCGACCGGGGAGCTGTTTTTT. This encodes CASSLGTSGATGELFF.

This chain joins TRBV18 and TRBJ2-1; 10 bases fit TRBD1. The CDR3 runs to 15 residues. After removal of 0 bases from V and 8 bases from J, the junction contained 4 bases not matched to a gene. Germline V gives CDR1 KGHSH, CDR2 LQKENI. DNA for the CDR3: TGTGCCAGCTCACCACCGGGACAGGGGTTCCATGAGCAGTTCTTC. Translating gives CASSPPGQGFHEQFF.

The chain has TRBV19 and TRBJ1-1; TRBD1 agrees at 7 bases. This CDR3 region has 13 residues. Germline V lookup: CDR1 LNHDA, CDR2 SQIVND (reference sequence). Trimming took 6 bases from V and 1 from J; bases not matched to a gene: 2. CDR3 in DNA: TGTGCCAGTAGGTACAGGGGGAACACTGAAGCTTTCTTT. Protein sequence: CASRYRGNTEAFF.

The gene calls are TRBV2 and TRBJ2-7, with 10 bases aligning to TRBD1. V lost 7 bases to trimming and J lost 2 bases; unmatched junction nucleotides: 8. This CDR3 region has 15 residues. From germline, CDR1 is SNHLY and CDR2 FYNNEI. The CDR3 nucleotides read TGTGCCAGCAATCTGCGGGACAGGGGACCCTACGAGCAGTACTTC. Translation: CASNLRDRGPYEQYF. The variable domain in full, completed from reference TRBV2 and TRBJ2-7, reads EPEVTQTPSHQVTQMGQEVILRCVPISNHLYFYWYRQILGQKVEFLVSFYNNEISEKSEIFDDQFSVERPDGSNFTLKIRSTKLEDSAMYFCASNLRDRGPYEQYFGPGTRLTVT.